These 28 T cell receptor beta chains were all obtained from the same sample, sequenced in a study of cytomegalovirus exposure and HLA in healthy donors. Primers for the PCR totalled 60 Vbeta and 13 Jbeta. Produced via immunoSEQ multiplex PCR; TCRdb's table is partial and in-frame only. The sample contains roughly 180,000 clones, about 77% of which appear only once. Sequencing input: PBMCs. The receptor set was obtained from a man younger than 45 in good health and CMV-seronegative.

CDR3: CASSFGLAGGINTGELFF. The CDR3 DNA reads TGTGCCAGCAGCTTTGGACTAGCGGGAGGGATTAACACCGGGGAGCTGTTTTTT. This chain uses TRBV11-2 with TRBJ2-2; TRBD2 matches 15 bases. Germline loops: CDR1 SGHAT, CDR2 FQNNGV. The CDR3 loop spans 18 amino acids. Germline trimming cut 3 bases from V and 2 bases from J; bases unmatched to any gene: 4.

The V call is TRBV2, the J call TRBJ1-4, with D unclear. This CDR3 contains 13 residues. Germline lookup yields CDR1 SNHLY and CDR2 FYNNEI. V gave up 7 bases and J gave up 3 bases, with 9 bases separating them. CDR3: CASTPGANEKLFF. CDR3 nucleotide sequence: TGTGCCAGCACACCCGGGGCTAATGAAAAACTGTTTTTT. The whole variable domain, filled in from reference TRBV2 and TRBJ1-4, reads EPEVTQTPSHQVTQMGQEVILRCVPISNHLYFYWYRQILGQKVEFLVSFYNNEISEKSEIFDDQFSVERPDGSNFTLKIRSTKLEDSAMYFCASTPGANEKLFFGSGTQLSVL.

This clone was detected a few times. The chain is built from TRBV6-1 and TRBJ1-4; TRBD1 agrees at 7 bases. Germline CDR1 and CDR2: MNHNS and SASEGT. The CDR3 is made up of 14 amino acids. The V and J ends lost 10 bases and 2 bases, in that order; junction bases with no gene match: 7. The CDR3 loop reads CAITGAGTNEKLFF. The CDR3, as DNA: TGTGCCATAACAGGGGCGGGGACTAATGAAAAACTGTTTTTT.

The CDR3 sequence: CASSRRTSGSVTDTQYF. As DNA, the CDR3 is TGTGCCAGCAGCCGTCGGACTAGCGGGAGCGTCACAGATACGCAGTATTTT. The gene calls are TRBV5-6 and TRBJ2-3; 13 nucleotides align to TRBD2. With V trimmed by 4 bases and J by 2 bases, 7 bases remained unmatched. Germline CDR1 reads SGHDT; CDR2 reads YYEEEE. This CDR3 comprises 17 residues.

This clone is a singleton in its sample. The rearrangement links TRBV30 to TRBJ1-4, with D perhaps matching TRBD1 (6 bases). The V and J ends lost 1 base and 8 bases respectively, with 14 bases between them. The CDR3 runs to 14 residues. CDR1 is GTSNPN and CDR2 is SVGIG in the germline V gene (reference sequence). DNA for the CDR3: TGTGCCTGGAGTGAACAGGGATATATGGAAAAACTGTTTTTT. Its translation is CAWSEQGYMEKLFF.

The chain links TRBV7-2 to TRBJ2-1; 12 bases map to TRBD2. The CDR3 covers 15 residues. Germline-derived CDR1 and CDR2 are SGHTA and FQGNSA. The junction had 10 bases not matched to a gene; V was cut back by 7 bases and J by 9 bases. CDR3 amino acids: CASTARLAGEGEQFF. CDR3 DNA sequence: TGTGCCAGCACCGCAAGACTAGCGGGGGAAGGTGAGCAGTTCTTC.

The CDR3 sequence is CASSHKDRGQSNQPQHF. The CDR3 bases are TGCGCCAGCAGCCATAAGGACAGGGGGCAAAGCAATCAGCCCCAGCATTTT. This chain uses TRBV4-3 with TRBJ1-5; 11 bases are a match to TRBD1. Germline assignment: CDR1 LGHNA and CDR2 YSLEER. V was clipped by 3 bases and J by 1 base; unmatched bases: 5. This CDR3 is 17 amino acids long.

The table lists this clone with a few counts. This chain joins TRBV9 and TRBJ1-1, with D unresolved. Trimming took off 1 base at V and 1 base at J, with 11 bases between the two ends. The CDR3 has 15 amino acids. Germline CDR1 reads SGDLS; CDR2 reads YYNGEE. This CDR3 reads CASSVLFPENTEAFF. The CDR3, as DNA: TGTGCCAGCAGCGTATTGTTTCCAGAGAACACTGAAGCTTTCTTT.

J is TRBJ2-7 and V is TRBV21-1; the listed D gene, TRBD2, was not tested against the DNA. TRBV21-1 is described as a pseudogene. CDR3 length: 13 residues. This CDR3 is CASSKVPLDEQYF. For the CDR3, the DNA is TGTGCCAGCAGCAAAGTCCCCCTCGACGAGCAGTACTTC.

CDR3 amino acids: CAWSVRGRSSYNEQFF. The CDR3 nucleotides read TGTGCCTGGAGTGTACGCGGAAGGAGCTCCTACAATGAGCAGTTCTTC. The chain joins TRBV30 to TRBJ2-1, with no clear D. The germline V gene has CDR1 GTSNPN and CDR2 SVGIG (reference sequence). The V end lost 0 bases, the J end lost 0 bases, and 12 bases lay between the germline ends. The CDR3 runs to 16 residues.

This clone was detected only once. The rearrangement uses TRBV28 and TRBJ2-5, with D unclear. Per the germline V gene, CDR1 is MDHEN and CDR2 is SYDVKM. V lost 7 bases and J lost 4, with 10 bases in between. CDR3 length equals 12 residues. The CDR3 DNA follows: TGTGCCAGCACCCTCGGAGCAGAGACCCAGTACTTC. Its protein is CASTLGAETQYF.

This clone appeared a single time. Germline and junction disagree at one end, which may indicate a read error. This chain uses TRBV7-9 with TRBJ1-3; possible D gene TRBD1, 5 bases. The CDR3 extends over 14 amino acids. Germline V CDR1 and CDR2: SEHNR, FQNEAQ (reference sequence). The CDR3 sequence: CASSFRDSRNTIYF. The CDR3 DNA is TGTGCCAGCAGCTTCCGGGACTCTCGAAACACCATATATTTT.

CDR3 coding DNA: TGTGCCAGCGGGCTAGCAGCTAACAATGAGCAGTTCTTC. Translation: CASGLAANNEQFF. The chain has TRBV7-6 and TRBJ2-1, with D perhaps matching TRBD2 (5 bases). Germline assignment: CDR1 SGHVS and CDR2 FNYEAQ. Trimming removed 8 bases from V and 5 bases from J, with 13 bases in between. The CDR3 covers 13 residues.

J is TRBJ2-7 and V is TRBV11-3; 7 bases match TRBD2. V dropped 0 bases and J dropped 1; count of bases not matched to a gene: 3. Per the germline V gene, CDR1 is SGHNT and CDR2 is YENEEA. CDR3 size: 15 residues. The CDR3 DNA sequence: TGTGCCAGCAGCTTAGACGCGGGAGTGTCCTACGAGCAGTACTTC. It encodes CASSLDAGVSYEQYF.

The V and J genes are TRBV28 and TRBJ1-2, with TRBD1 matching 7 bases. Germline V gives CDR1 MDHEN, CDR2 SYDVKM. CDR3 length: 16 amino acids. The junction had 12 bases not matched to a gene; V was cut back by 1 base and J by 7 bases. In DNA form, the CDR3 reads TGTGCCAGCAGTTTATTTTTTGGGCAGGGGGGTTCTGGCTACACCTTC. This gives the protein CASSLFFGQGGSGYTF.

The J gene is TRBJ2-6, the V gene TRBV30; TRBD1 matches 7 bases. CDR1 is GTSNPN and CDR2 is SVGIG in the germline V gene (reference sequence). Germline trimming cut 5 bases from V and 0 bases from J; bases unmatched to any gene: 10. The CDR3 is 17 residues long. The DNA of the CDR3 is TGTGCCTGGTCCCGGGACAGAGTTTTCTCTGGGGCCAACGTCCTGACTTTC. This sequence encodes CAWSRDRVFSGANVLTF.

The rearrangement uses TRBV28 and TRBJ2-7; 7 bases line up with TRBD1. J was trimmed by 4 bases and V by 3 bases; bases with no gene match: 6. Germline V gene lookup returns CDR1 MDHEN and CDR2 SYDVKM. The CDR3 has 14 amino acids. The CDR3 DNA reads TGTGCCAGCAGTTTCCCCCACAGGGGTTACGAGCAGTACTTC. Translated: CASSFPHRGYEQYF.

The chain employs TRBV10-3 and TRBJ2-2; maybe TRBD2 (6 bases). Trimming left V 7 bases short and J 1 base short, with 13 bases between. The CDR3 runs 15 residues. The germline CDR1 and CDR2 sequences are ENHRY and SYGVKD. In nucleotides, the CDR3 is TGTGCCATCAACCCGAATAGCGGGAACACCGGGGAGCTGTTTTTT. This encodes CAINPNSGNTGELFF.

The chain is built from TRBV7-2 and TRBJ2-5; TRBD2 agrees at 12 bases. The CDR3 has 16 amino acids. Germline-derived CDR1 and CDR2 are SGHTA and FQGNSA. The V and J ends lost 2 bases and 5 bases, in that order; junction bases with no gene match: 6. CDR3 DNA sequence: TGTGCCAGCAGCTTAAAGACTAGCGGGGGACGGGAGACCCAGTACTTC. As protein: CASSLKTSGGRETQYF.

The table lists this clone with a count of one. The CDR3 bases are TGTGCCAGCAGTCTACGGAGCACAGATACGCAGTATTTT. Translated: CASSLRSTDTQYF. The gene calls are TRBV6-6 and TRBJ2-3; D call uncertain. Germline V gene lookup returns CDR1 MNHNY and CDR2 SVGAGI (reference sequence). Trimming pared 5 bases from V and 0 bases from J, leaving 6 bases between. This CDR3 contains 13 residues.

The chain uses TRBV7-8 and TRBJ2-3, with D unclear. Germline CDR1 reads SGHVS; CDR2 reads FQNEAQ. V gave up 0 bases and J gave up 0 bases, with 10 bases separating them. The CDR3 is made up of 16 amino acids. The CDR3 region has the DNA TGTGCCAGCAGCTTAGCTAGAGTTCGGAGCACAGATACGCAGTATTTT. Encoded protein: CASSLARVRSTDTQYF.

The CDR3 sequence is CATSRDKAGGAASGSYEQYF. Written as DNA, the CDR3 is TGTGCCACCAGCAGAGATAAGGCAGGGGGCGCGGCTAGCGGGAGTTACGAGCAGTACTTC. The chain has TRBV15 and TRBJ2-7; 10 bases align to TRBD2. This CDR3 spans 20 amino acids. Germline V gene sequence: CDR1 LNHNV, CDR2 YYDKDF (reference sequence). Germline trimming cut 0 bases from V and 4 bases from J; bases unmatched to any gene: 18.

This sequence joins TRBV11-2 and TRBJ2-1, with TRBD2 identical over 11 bases. The CDR3 covers 15 residues. V shed 3 bases and J 5 bases; nucleotides not matched to a gene: 3. The germline V gene has CDR1 SGHAT and CDR2 FQNNGV. As DNA, the CDR3 is TGTGCCAGCAGCTTTACTAGCGGGAGTGACAATGAGCAGTTCTTC. It specifies CASSFTSGSDNEQFF.

This chain joins TRBV12-5 and TRBJ1-5, with TRBD1 identical over 10 bases. Germline CDR1 LGHNT, CDR2 FRNRAP. V was pared by 3 bases and J by 3 bases, with 5 bases of the junction left unmatched. The CDR3 contains 16 residues. The CDR3 DNA sequence: TGTGCTAGTGGTTTCGCCGGGACAGGGGTCAATCAGCCCCAGCATTTT. As protein: CASGFAGTGVNQPQHF.

This chain connects TRBV28 to TRBJ1-1; TRBD1 matches 8 bases. CDR1 and CDR2 (germline): MDHEN, SYDVKM. The CDR3 contains 18 residues. Trimming took 7 bases from V and 4 from J; bases not matched to a gene: 20. DNA of the CDR3: TGTGCCAGCACCCAATTGGGGCAGGGGGCGTCCTGGGGCACTGAAGCTTTCTTT. This codes for CASTQLGQGASWGTEAFF.

This chain's CDR3 is CASSSSGTGYEQYF. The CDR3 DNA follows: TGTGCCAGCAGCTCCAGCGGGACAGGGTACGAGCAGTACTTC. The genes are TRBV5-4 and TRBJ2-7, with 9 bases lining up with TRBD1. CDR3 size: 14 residues. V lost 3 bases, J lost 4 bases, and 5 bases stayed unmatched. Per the germline V gene, CDR1 is SGHNT and CDR2 is YYREEE (reference sequence).

The chain has TRBV7-9 and TRBJ2-1, with no clear D. CDR1 is SEHNR, CDR2 FQNEAQ, per germline (reference sequence). Trimming took 2 bases from V and 4 from J, leaving 12 bases between them. This CDR3 is 15 amino acids long. The CDR3 DNA follows: TGTGCCAGCAGCTTAAAATTAGACGGGTACAATGAGCAGTTCTTC. Its translation: CASSLKLDGYNEQFF.

The chain is built from TRBV27 and TRBJ2-5, with 10 bases identical to TRBD1. CDR1 and CDR2 (germline): MNHEY, SMNVEV (reference sequence). The V gene end was trimmed by 3 bases and the J gene end by 3 bases; junction bases not matched to a gene: 7. The CDR3 has 16 residues. CDR3 bases: TGTGCCAGCAGTTTCTACGGGACAGGGGTTGAAGAGACCCAGTACTTC. Residues: CASSFYGTGVEETQYF.